This record looks at one T cell receptor beta chain sequence and its context. V was clipped by 2 bases and J by 5 bases; unmatched bases: 4. CDR1 and CDR2 (germline): MNHNS, SASEGT. The CDR3 runs to 14 residues. An even split of each subset's genomic DNA across several immunoSEQ plates was performed. TCRdb's table, derived via immunoSEQ multiplex PCR, lists solely in-frame clones and lacks some. The data contain 500,000 to 650,000 clones, around three quarters of them singletons. This entry is derived from a study of shared clonotypes between healthy human individuals. All of the donors resided in Nashville, Tennessee, and each was a Caucasian adult. Unsorted material relied on some 85 million PBMCs as the source of genomic DNA.

Input material: PBMCs. This chain uses TRBV6-1 with TRBJ1-2; 8 bases agree with TRBD1. This TCR was recovered from a middle-aged woman in good health. Some clones in this sample may be carry-over from other donors' samples. For the CDR3, the DNA is TGTGCCAGCAGTGAATCCCAGGGGGCGTATGGCTACACCTTC. Amino acid sequence: CASSESQGAYGYTF.